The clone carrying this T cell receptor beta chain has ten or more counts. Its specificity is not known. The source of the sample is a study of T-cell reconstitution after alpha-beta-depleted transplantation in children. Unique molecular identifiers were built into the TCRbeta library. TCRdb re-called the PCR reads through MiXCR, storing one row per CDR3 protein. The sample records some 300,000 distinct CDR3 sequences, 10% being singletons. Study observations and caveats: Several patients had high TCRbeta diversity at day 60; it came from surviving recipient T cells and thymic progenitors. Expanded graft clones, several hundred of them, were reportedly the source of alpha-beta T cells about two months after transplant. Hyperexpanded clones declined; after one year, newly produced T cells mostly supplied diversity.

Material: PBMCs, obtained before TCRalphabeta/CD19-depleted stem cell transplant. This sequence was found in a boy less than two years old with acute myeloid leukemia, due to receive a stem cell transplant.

CDR3 protein: CASSLEGGGVVDTQYF. As DNA, the CDR3 is TGCGCCAGCAGCTTGGAAGGAGGAGGGGTGGTAGATACGCAGTATTTT. The chain couples TRBV5-1 to TRBJ2-3; maybe TRBD2 (6 bases). This CDR3 contains 16 residues. V gave up 0 bases and J gave up 5 bases, with 16 bases separating them. CDR1 is SGHRS and CDR2 is YFSETQ in the germline V gene.